This entry concerns a single T cell receptor beta chain. There is no known antigen for this receptor. Qualities for individual bases were not recorded, and no much larger clone is one base off. This record belongs to a study of blood T cell repertoires in COVID-19 (dated by TCRdb to 2018 to 2020). Regarding the complete study: Samples from collaborators originated in the United States, Italy and Spain and spanned both the acute and convalescent phases of COVID-19. The prospective study material was composed of cDNA or gDNA derived from T cells, B-cell-depleted T cells, or PBMCs. Subjects who had been exposed to COVID-19, were actively infected with it, or had recovered from it provided the deeply sampled blood TCRbeta repertoires that made up the dataset. The repertoires were released in a freely available public database meant as a resource for research on the immune response to SARS-CoV-2. The samples were drawn from two sources: the first 160 participants of the ongoing ImmuneRACE study, and 1,000 to 1,500 subjects contributed by 6 global collaborators. A de-identified subject ID, COVID-19 status, age in years and sex were almost always included in the sample metadata. Where available, HLA class I and class II types were taken from metadata supplied by the sample provider and were not determined by assay-based typing. The full study reports these points: The amount of clinical and demographic metadata varied by source and participant and was provided uncurated.

TCRbeta CDR3 regions were amplified from genomic DNA by means of the immunoSEQ Assay, a bias-controlled multiplex PCR. The authors' pipeline ran thus. The number of nucleated cells in each sample was estimated from the amplification of reference gene primers within the assay. Sequence reads were collapsed and filtered to measure the absolute abundance of every unique TCRbeta CDR3 rearrangement. For each sample, productive Simpson clonality was calculated as the square root of Simpson's diversity index across productive rearrangements. In its TCRdb copy, this immuneACCESS table keeps in-frame sequences only and misses some clones. Where compared with another copy, unresolved V genes explain less than half of these, and the others have no known cause. V and J calls and clone size are as listed in that table; D and trimming were resolved from the DNA. Across this sample there are 110,000 to 150,000 clones, with 85% to 90% seen only once. Approximately 3% of the sample goes to the ten largest clones.

Collaborating institutions collected whole blood in K2EDTA tubes following their own protocols. For TCRbeta analysis, collaborator samples were shipped as frozen whole blood, as isolated PBMCs, or as DNA extracted from either sample type. The CDR3 runs 14 residues from the cysteine to the phenylalanine. The entry retains the CDR3 DNA only, 42 bases that are in frame from base 1. CDR1 SEHNR and CDR2 FQNEAQ were looked up in the germline V gene (reference sequence). V gives up 0 bases and J gives up 8 bases, and the segment between their germline ends measures 11 bases. The rearranged segments are TRBV7-9 and TRBJ2-1; the D gene remains uncertain. This clonotype was sampled from a woman between 55 and 75 years old with active COVID-19. The specimen was peripheral blood. The DNA sequence is as follows: TGTGCCAGCAGCTTAGCGTCGGGTCATTATGAGCAGTTCTTC. Its protein reads: CASSLASGHYEQFF.